The table lists the clone carrying this TCR beta chain with a few counts. The sample belongs to a study of OX40 agonist ivuxolimab in advanced cancers. Data came from immunoSEQ multiplex PCR; TCRdb stores just in-frame clones and leaves some out. Among about 8,300 clones, 65% to 80% were seen once, and the ten largest hold roughly half. The CDR3 length is 16 residues. Germline CDR1 is MNHEY and CDR2 is SMNVEV (reference sequence). Trimming at V came to 2 bases and at J to 0 bases, leaving 6 bases not matched to a gene. This clonotype was obtained from an adult with an advanced solid tumor such as melanoma, head and neck, liver or kidney cancer. This chain joins TRBV27 and TRBJ1-1, with 7 nucleotides matching TRBD1. Sequenced material: CD4+ or CD8+ T cells sorted from blood, taken in a trial of the OX40 agonist ivuxolimab. CDR3 DNA sequence: TGTGCCAGCAGTTTAACCCGGGACAGCATGAACACTGAAGCTTTCTTT. Translating it yields CASSLTRDSMNTEAFF.